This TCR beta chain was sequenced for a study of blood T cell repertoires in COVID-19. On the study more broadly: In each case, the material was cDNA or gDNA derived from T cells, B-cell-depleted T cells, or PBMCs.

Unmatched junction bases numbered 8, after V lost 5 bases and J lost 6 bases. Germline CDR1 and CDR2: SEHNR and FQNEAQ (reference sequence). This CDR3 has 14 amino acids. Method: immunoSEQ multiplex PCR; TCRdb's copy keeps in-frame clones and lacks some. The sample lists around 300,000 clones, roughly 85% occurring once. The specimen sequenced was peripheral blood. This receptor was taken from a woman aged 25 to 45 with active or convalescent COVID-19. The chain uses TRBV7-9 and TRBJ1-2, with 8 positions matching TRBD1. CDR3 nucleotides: TGTGCCAGCAGCCTCGACAGGGGATGGGATGGCTACACCTTC. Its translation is CASSLDRGWDGYTF.